The clone carrying this TCR beta chain was found many times. The antigen remains unidentified. These data come from a study of CD8 T cells in ankylosing spondylitis. Scientists made TCR beta libraries using quantitative 5'-RACE with molecular barcodes. Each CDR3 protein gets one entry after TCRdb re-called the 5' RACE reads with MiXCR. The table lists some 240,000 distinct CDR3 sequences, just under 7.5% of them singletons. General study findings and limits: In peripheral blood, disease-linked CD8+ clones occurred at relatively low frequencies. A motif of under 10 highly homologous TCR beta variants was seen as apparently characteristic of ankylosing spondylitis blood. Some of these motif variants have turned up before, in reports on reactive arthritis synovial fluid and blood. Reportedly, disease-linked clones are significantly enriched in ankylosing spondylitis patients' matched synovial fluid.

Sample: blood, either unsorted or a sorted T cell fraction (not recorded which). The TCR sequence derives from a male donor with ankylosing spondylitis.

The CDR3 DNA sequence: TGCGCCAGCAGCCAAGGAGATACTAGCGGGCCTTTCTCCTACAATGAGCAGTTCTTC. It translates to CASSQGDTSGPFSYNEQFF. The chain uses TRBV4-3 and TRBJ2-1; 9 positions agree with TRBD2. The CDR3 is 19 amino acids. J gave up 0 bases and V 1 base, and 10 bases lay outside the gene matches. Germline loops: CDR1 LGHNA, CDR2 YSLEER.